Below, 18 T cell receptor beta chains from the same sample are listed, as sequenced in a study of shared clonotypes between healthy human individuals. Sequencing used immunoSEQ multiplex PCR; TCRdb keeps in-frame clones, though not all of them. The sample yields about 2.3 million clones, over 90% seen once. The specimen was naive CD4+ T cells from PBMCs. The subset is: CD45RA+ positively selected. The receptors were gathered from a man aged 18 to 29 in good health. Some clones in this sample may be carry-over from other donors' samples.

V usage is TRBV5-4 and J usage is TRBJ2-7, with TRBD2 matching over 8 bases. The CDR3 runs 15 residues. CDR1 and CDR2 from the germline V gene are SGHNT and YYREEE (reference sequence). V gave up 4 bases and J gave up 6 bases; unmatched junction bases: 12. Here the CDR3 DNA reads TGTGCCAGCAGCCTAGCCGGGACTAGAGGCTCCGAGCAGTACTTC. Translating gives CASSLAGTRGSEQYF.

CDR3 amino acids: CASSSRDNEQFF. Here the CDR3 DNA reads TGTGCCAGCAGTTCCCGGGACAATGAGCAGTTCTTC. The V call is TRBV6-6, the J call TRBJ2-1; D is undetermined. Trimming left V 4 bases short and J 5 bases short, with 6 bases between. Per germline, CDR1 MNHNY and CDR2 SVGAGI (reference sequence). This CDR3 region has 12 residues.

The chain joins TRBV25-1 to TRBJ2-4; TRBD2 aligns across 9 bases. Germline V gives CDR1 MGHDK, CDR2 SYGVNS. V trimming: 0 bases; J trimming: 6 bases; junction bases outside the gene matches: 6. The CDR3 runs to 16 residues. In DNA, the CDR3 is TGTGCCAGCAGTGAATATGGCGGGAGGGATCGAAACATTCAGTACTTC. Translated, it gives CASSEYGGRDRNIQYF.

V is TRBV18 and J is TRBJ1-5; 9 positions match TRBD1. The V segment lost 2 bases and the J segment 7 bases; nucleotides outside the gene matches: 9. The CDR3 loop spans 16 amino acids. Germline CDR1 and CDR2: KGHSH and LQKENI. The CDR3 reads CASSPNRQGVTQPQHF. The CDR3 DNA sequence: TGTGCCAGCTCACCAAACCGACAGGGGGTCACCCAGCCCCAGCATTTT.

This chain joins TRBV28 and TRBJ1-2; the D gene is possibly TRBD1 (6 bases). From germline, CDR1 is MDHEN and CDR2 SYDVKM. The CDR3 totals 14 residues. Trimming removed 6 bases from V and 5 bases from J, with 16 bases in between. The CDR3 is CASSLPRTAYGYTF. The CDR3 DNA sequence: TGTGCCAGCAGCCTCCCTAGGACAGCGTATGGCTACACCTTC.

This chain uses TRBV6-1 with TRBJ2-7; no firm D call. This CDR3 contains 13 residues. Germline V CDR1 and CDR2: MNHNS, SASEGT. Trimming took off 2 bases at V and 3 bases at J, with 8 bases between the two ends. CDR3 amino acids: CASSELNFYEQYF. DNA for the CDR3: TGTGCCAGCAGTGAACTGAACTTCTACGAGCAGTACTTC.

CDR3 protein: CASRGAGEPYNEQFF. CDR3 DNA sequence: TGTGCCAGCAGGGGAGCAGGGGAGCCCTACAATGAGCAGTTCTTC. The chain couples TRBV5-4 to TRBJ2-1, with D possibly being TRBD1 (6 bases). CDR1 SGHNT and CDR2 YYREEE come from the germline V gene (reference sequence). The V end was cut by 5 bases, the J end by 2 bases, with 14 bases between. CDR3 length: 15 residues.

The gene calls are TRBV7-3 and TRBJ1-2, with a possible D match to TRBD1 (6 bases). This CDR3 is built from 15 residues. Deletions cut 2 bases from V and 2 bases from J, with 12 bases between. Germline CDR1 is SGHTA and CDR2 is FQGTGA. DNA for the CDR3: TGTGCCAGCAGCTTACTCGGACAGATCAACTATGGCTACACCTTC. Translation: CASSLLGQINYGYTF.

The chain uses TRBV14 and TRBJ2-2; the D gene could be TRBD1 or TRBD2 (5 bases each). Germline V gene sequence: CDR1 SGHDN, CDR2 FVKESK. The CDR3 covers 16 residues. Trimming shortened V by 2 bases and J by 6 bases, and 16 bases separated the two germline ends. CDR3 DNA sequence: TGTGCCAGCAGCCAACCGGGGCGGAGCCGGGCCGGGGAGCTGTTTTTT. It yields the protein CASSQPGRSRAGELFF.

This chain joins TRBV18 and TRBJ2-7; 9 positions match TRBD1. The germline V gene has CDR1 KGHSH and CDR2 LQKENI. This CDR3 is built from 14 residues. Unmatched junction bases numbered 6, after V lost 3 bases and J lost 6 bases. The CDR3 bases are TGTGCCAGCTCACCTGGGACAGGGAGTGCCGAGCAGTACTTC. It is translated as CASSPGTGSAEQYF. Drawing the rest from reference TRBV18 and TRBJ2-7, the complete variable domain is NAGVMQNPRHLVRRRGQEARLRCSPMKGHSHVYWYRQLPEEGLKFMVYLQKENIIDESGMPKERFSAEFPKEGPSILRIQQVVRGDSAAYFCASSPGTGSAEQYFGPGTRLTVT.

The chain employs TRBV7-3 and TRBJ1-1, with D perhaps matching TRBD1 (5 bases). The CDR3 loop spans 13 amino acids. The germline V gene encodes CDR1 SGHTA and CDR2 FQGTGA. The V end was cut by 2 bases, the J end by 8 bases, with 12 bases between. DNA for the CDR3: TGTGCCAGCAGCTTAGAGTCAACAGGCGAAGCTTTCTTT. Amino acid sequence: CASSLESTGEAFF. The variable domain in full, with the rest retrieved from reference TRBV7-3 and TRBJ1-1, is GAGVSQTPSNKVTEKGKYVELRCDPISGHTALYWYRQSLGQGPEFLIYFQGTGAADDSGLPNDRFFAVRPEGSVSTLKIQRTERGDSAVYLCASSLESTGEAFFGQGTRLTVV.

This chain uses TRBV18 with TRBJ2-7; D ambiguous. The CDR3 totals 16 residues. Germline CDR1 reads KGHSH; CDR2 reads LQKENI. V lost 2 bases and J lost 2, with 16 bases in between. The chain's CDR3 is CASSPSKGFPTYEQYF. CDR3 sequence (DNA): TGTGCCAGCTCACCATCTAAAGGTTTTCCGACCTACGAGCAGTACTTC. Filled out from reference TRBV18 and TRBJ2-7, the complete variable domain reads NAGVMQNPRHLVRRRGQEARLRCSPMKGHSHVYWYRQLPEEGLKFMVYLQKENIIDESGMPKERFSAEFPKEGPSILRIQQVVRGDSAAYFCASSPSKGFPTYEQYFGPGTRLTVT.

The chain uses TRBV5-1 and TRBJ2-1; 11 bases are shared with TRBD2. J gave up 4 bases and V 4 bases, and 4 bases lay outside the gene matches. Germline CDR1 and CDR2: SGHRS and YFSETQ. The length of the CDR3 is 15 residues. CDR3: CASSQTSGSYNEQFF. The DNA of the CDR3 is TGCGCCAGCAGCCAAACTAGCGGGAGTTACAATGAGCAGTTCTTC.

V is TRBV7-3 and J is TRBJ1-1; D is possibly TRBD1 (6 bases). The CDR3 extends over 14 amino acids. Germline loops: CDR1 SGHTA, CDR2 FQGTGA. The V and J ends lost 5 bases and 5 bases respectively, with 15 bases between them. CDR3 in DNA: TGTGCCAGCAGCCTTACGGGGGCGCCTACTGAAGCTTTCTTT. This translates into CASSLTGAPTEAFF.

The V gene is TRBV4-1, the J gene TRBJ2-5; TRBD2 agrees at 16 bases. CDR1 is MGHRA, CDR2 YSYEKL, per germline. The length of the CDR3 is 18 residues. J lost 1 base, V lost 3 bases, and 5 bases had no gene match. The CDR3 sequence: CASSHAGTSGRAQETQYF. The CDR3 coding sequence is TGCGCCAGCAGCCACGCCGGGACTAGCGGGAGGGCCCAAGAGACCCAGTACTTC.

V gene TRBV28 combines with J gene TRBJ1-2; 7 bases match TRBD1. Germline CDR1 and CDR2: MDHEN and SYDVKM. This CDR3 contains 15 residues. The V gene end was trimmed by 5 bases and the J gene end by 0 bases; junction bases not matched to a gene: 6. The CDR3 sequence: CASSQGVWANYGYTF. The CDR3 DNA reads TGTGCCAGCAGTCAGGGGGTGTGGGCTAACTATGGCTACACCTTC.

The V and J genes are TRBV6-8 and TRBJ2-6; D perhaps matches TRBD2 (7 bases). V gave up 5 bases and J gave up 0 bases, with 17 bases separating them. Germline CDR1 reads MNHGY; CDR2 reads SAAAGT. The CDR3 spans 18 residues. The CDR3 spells CASSRAGHQLSGANVLTF. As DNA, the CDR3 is TGTGCCAGCAGTCGAGCGGGACACCAACTCTCTGGGGCCAACGTCCTGACTTTC.

DNA for the CDR3: TGTGCCAGCAGCTCCCCCACGGGGACAGGGCTCGAGCAGTACTTC. This gives the protein CASSSPTGTGLEQYF. The chain combines TRBV21-1 with TRBJ2-7; whether TRBD1, the table's D call, matches the DNA was not checked. TRBV21-1 is labeled a pseudogene. The CDR3 contains 15 residues.